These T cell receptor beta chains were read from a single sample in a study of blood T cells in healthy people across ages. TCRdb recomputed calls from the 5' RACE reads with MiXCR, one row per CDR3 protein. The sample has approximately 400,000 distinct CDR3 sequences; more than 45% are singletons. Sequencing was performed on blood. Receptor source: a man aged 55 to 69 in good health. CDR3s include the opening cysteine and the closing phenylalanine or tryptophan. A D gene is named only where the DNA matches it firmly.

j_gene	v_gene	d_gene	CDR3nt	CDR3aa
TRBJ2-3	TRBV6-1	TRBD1	TGTGCCAGCAGTGCTTACAGGGGAGGCACAGATACGCAGTATTTT	CASSAYRGGTDTQYF
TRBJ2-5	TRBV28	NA	TGTGCCAGCAGTTGGAGGTTCACCCCTAAAGAGACCCAGTACTTC	CASSWRFTPKETQYF
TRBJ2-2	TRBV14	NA	TGTGCCAGCGGAGGGGGGCTCACCGGGGAGCTGTTTTTT	CASGGGLTGELFF
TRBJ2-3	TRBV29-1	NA	TGCAGCGTTGAAGGGGGCTTCACAGATACGCAGTATTTT	CSVEGGFTDTQYF
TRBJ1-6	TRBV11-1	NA	TGTGCCAGCAGCTTAAATTCGGCCTCCAATTCACCCCTCCACTTT	CASSLNSASNSPLHF
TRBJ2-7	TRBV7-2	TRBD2	TGTGCCAGCAGCGGGGCTAGCGGAGCCTACGAGCAGTACTTC	CASSGASGAYEQYF
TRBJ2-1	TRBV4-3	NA	TGCGCCAGCAGCCAAGACTCTAGCTCCTACAATGAGCAGTTCTTC	CASSQDSSSYNEQFF
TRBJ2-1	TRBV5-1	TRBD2	TGCGCCAGCCGGCTAGCGGGGGGCTATGAGCAGTTCTTC	CASRLAGGYEQFF
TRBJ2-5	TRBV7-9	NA	TGTGCCAGCAGCCACGCACGTGGGGCGAGGGAGACCCAGTACTTC	CASSHARGARETQYF
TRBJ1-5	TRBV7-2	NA	TGTGTCAGCAGCCCCACCTCCTCCTCGGGGAATCAGCCCCAGCATTTT	CVSSPTSSSGNQPQHF
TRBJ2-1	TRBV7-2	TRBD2	TGTGCCAGCAGTCAGCTAGCGGGCCCTCCCTACGAGCAGTTCTTC	CASSQLAGPPYEQFF
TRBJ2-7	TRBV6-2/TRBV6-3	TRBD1	TGTGCCAGCAAAGAATCGACAGGGGCCGAGCAGTACTTC	CASKESTGAEQYF
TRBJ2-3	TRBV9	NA	TGTGCCAGCACCTCAACCGGACTGTTCACAGATACGCAGTATTTT	CASTSTGLFTDTQYF
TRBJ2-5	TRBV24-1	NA	TGTGCCACCAGTGCCGGGCTCCGGGAGACCCAGTACTTC	CATSAGLRETQYF
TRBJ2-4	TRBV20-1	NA	TGCAGTGCAATGGCAGGAGGAGCCAAAAACATTCAGTACTTC	CSAMAGGAKNIQYF